This passage covers 14 T cell receptor beta chains from one sample sequenced in a study of blood T cell repertoires in COVID-19. Sequenced by immunoSEQ multiplex PCR; TCRdb stores in-frame clones only, minus some. The data hold roughly 34,000 clones, with roughly nine tenths observed a single time. Sequencing used peripheral blood. The receptors derive from a man aged 55-75 years with active or convalescent COVID-19.

This clone is a singleton in its sample. This chain links TRBV7-3 with TRBJ1-1; D perhaps matches TRBD1 (6 bases). Per germline, CDR1 SGHTA and CDR2 FQGTGA. CDR3 size: 14 residues. Trimming removed 5 bases from V and 5 bases from J, with 15 bases in between. CDR3: CASSPDRGGTEAFF. The CDR3 DNA reads TGTGCCAGCAGCCCGGACCGAGGGGGAACTGAAGCTTTCTTT.

The CDR3 here is CAWSVGQGTEAFF. CDR3 DNA: TGTGCCTGGAGTGTGGGACAGGGAACTGAAGCTTTCTTT. The V gene is TRBV30, the J gene TRBJ1-1; 9 positions agree with TRBD1. The CDR3 loop spans 13 amino acids. From germline, CDR1 is GTSNPN and CDR2 SVGIG (reference sequence). The V and J ends lost 0 bases and 5 bases, in that order; junction bases with no gene match: 1.

The V call is TRBV24-1, the J call TRBJ2-3, with 11 nucleotides matching TRBD2. This CDR3 has 20 amino acids. Germline CDR1 and CDR2: KGHDR and SFDVKD. The J segment lost 6 bases and the V segment lost 5 bases, leaving 21 bases of the junction unmatched. The CDR3 nucleotides read TGTGCCACCAGTGGCACCCTAGGGATCCTCGGGACTAGCGGCCCGGATACGCAGTATTTT. Protein sequence: CATSGTLGILGTSGPDTQYF.

The chain employs TRBV9 and TRBJ2-2; 12 bases agree with TRBD2. This CDR3 is 17 amino acids long. Unmatched junction bases numbered 6, after V lost 0 bases and J lost 6 bases. CDR1 is SGDLS and CDR2 is YYNGEE in the germline V gene. CDR3 sequence reads: CASSVASGGAWAGELFF. The CDR3 coding sequence is TGTGCCAGCAGCGTAGCTAGCGGGGGGGCTTGGGCCGGGGAGCTGTTTTTT.

A word on this clone: This clone may be a read error of a much larger clone one base away. V usage is TRBV5-4 and J usage is TRBJ2-6, with 11 nucleotides matching TRBD1. V was clipped by 10 bases and J by 2 bases; unmatched bases: 11. This CDR3 is 17 amino acids long. In germline, CDR1 is SGHNT, CDR2 YYREEE (reference sequence). CDR3 DNA sequence: TGTGCCCGCTGGGGGGACAGGGGGGTAGCTGGGGCCAACGTCCTGACTTTC. Translated: CARWGDRGVAGANVLTF.

The rearrangement uses TRBV7-8 and TRBJ2-3, with TRBD2 matching over 13 bases. V was clipped by 5 bases and J by 4 bases; unmatched bases: 6. CDR1 and CDR2 from the germline V gene are SGHVS and FQNEAQ. The length of the CDR3 is 16 residues. CDR3 bases: TGTGCCAGCAGCCTGAGACTAGCGGGGGGCCCAGATACGCAGTATTTT. This codes for CASSLRLAGGPDTQYF.

This chain connects TRBV7-8 to TRBJ2-5, with D tentatively TRBD2 (6 bases). CDR3 size: 15 residues. V lost 1 base, J lost 4 bases, and 13 bases lay in between. Germline lookup yields CDR1 SGHVS and CDR2 FQNEAQ. The CDR3 DNA reads as TGTGCCAGCAGCTTAGTAGCGCCCGGGGGAGAGACCCAGTACTTC. It is translated as CASSLVAPGGETQYF.

This clone was seen a single time. The chain combines TRBV5-1 with TRBJ1-1, with D maybe TRBD1 (5 bases). Germline lookup yields CDR1 SGHRS and CDR2 YFSETQ. The CDR3 runs 13 residues. Trimming stripped 5 bases from V and 1 base from J, with 9 bases between. The CDR3 is CASRQGENTEAFF. Written as DNA, the CDR3 is TGCGCCAGCAGGCAAGGGGAGAACACTGAAGCTTTCTTT.

V is TRBV21-1 and J is TRBJ1-4; no check of the table's D call, TRBD1, against the DNA was made. TRBV21-1 is labeled a pseudogene. The CDR3 totals 14 residues. CDR3 in DNA: TGTGCCAGCAGCAAAGGACAGGCTTGGGAAAAACTGTTTTTT. Translating it yields CASSKGQAWEKLFF.

The rearrangement joins TRBV6-1 to TRBJ1-6, with D maybe TRBD1 (6 bases). The CDR3 runs to 20 residues. Trimming stripped 2 bases from V and 7 bases from J, with 27 bases between. Germline CDR1 is MNHNS and CDR2 is SASEGT. The CDR3 bases are TGTGCCAGCAGTGAAATTTGGCAGGGGAACTACAAGTACCTCAATTCACCCCTCCACTTT. It specifies CASSEIWQGNYKYLNSPLHF.

This chain joins TRBV6-1 and TRBJ2-7; a weak D match, TRBD1 (6 bases). V was trimmed by 2 bases and J by 2 bases, leaving 10 bases between them. Germline CDR1 and CDR2: MNHNS and SASEGT. This CDR3 is built from 14 residues. The CDR3 reads CASSERQAPYEQYF. The CDR3 DNA follows: TGTGCCAGCAGTGAAAGACAGGCCCCCTACGAGCAGTACTTC.

The V and J genes are TRBV5-1 and TRBJ1-5, with D perhaps matching TRBD1 (6 bases). Looked up from germline, CDR1 is SGHRS and CDR2 is YFSETQ. The CDR3 runs to 16 residues. The V and J ends lost 3 bases and 0 bases respectively, with 13 bases between them. CDR3 sequence reads: CASSSGTLDSNQPQHF. CDR3 DNA sequence: TGCGCCAGCAGCTCGGGGACATTGGATAGCAATCAGCCCCAGCATTTT.

This chain connects TRBV19 to TRBJ1-1, with D maybe TRBD1 (6 bases). Trimming took off 5 bases at V and 1 base at J, with 11 bases between the two ends. The CDR3 runs to 14 residues. Germline loops: CDR1 LNHDA, CDR2 SQIVND (reference sequence). CDR3 sequence (DNA): TGTGCCAGTAGTTCGAACAGGGAGAACACTGAAGCTTTCTTT. Residues: CASSSNRENTEAFF.

The rearrangement links TRBV27 to TRBJ2-2; D ambiguous. Trimming cost V 6 bases and J 2 bases, with 7 bases left between them. Germline loops: CDR1 MNHEY, CDR2 SMNVEV (reference sequence). This CDR3 contains 13 residues. In DNA form, the CDR3 reads TGTGCCAGCAGAATCGGTAACACCGGGGAGCTGTTTTTT. Amino acid sequence: CASRIGNTGELFF.